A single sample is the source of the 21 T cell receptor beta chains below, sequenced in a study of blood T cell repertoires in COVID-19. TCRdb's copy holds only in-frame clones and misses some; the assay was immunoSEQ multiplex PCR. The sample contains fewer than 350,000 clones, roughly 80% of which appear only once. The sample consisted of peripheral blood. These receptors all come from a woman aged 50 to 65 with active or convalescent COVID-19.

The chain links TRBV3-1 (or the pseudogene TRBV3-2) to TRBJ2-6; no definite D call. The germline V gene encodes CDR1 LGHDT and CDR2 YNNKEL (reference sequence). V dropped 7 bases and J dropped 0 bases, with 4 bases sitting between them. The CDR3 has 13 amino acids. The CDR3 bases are TGTGCCAGCACTAGCTCTGGGGCCAACGTCCTGACTTTC. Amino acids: CASTSSGANVLTF.

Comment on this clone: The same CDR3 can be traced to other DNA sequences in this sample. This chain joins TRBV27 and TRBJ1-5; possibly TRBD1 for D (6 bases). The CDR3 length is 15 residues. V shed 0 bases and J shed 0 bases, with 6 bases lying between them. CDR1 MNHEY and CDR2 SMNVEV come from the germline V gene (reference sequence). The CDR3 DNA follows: TGTGCCAGCAGTTTATCCAGGGGTAGCAATCAGCCCCAGCATTTT. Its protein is CASSLSRGSNQPQHF.

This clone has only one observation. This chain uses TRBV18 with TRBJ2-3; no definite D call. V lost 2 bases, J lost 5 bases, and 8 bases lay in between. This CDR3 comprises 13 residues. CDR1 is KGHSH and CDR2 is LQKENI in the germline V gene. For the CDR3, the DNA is TGTGCCAGCTCACCAAACAGCCAAGATACGCAGTATTTT. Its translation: CASSPNSQDTQYF.

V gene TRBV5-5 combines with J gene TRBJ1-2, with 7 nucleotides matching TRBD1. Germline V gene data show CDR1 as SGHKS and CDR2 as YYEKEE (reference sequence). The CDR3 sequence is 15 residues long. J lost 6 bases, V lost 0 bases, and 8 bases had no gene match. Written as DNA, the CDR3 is TGTGCCAGCAGCTTGGCGGAACTCACAGGGGATGGCTACACCTTC. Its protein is CASSLAELTGDGYTF.

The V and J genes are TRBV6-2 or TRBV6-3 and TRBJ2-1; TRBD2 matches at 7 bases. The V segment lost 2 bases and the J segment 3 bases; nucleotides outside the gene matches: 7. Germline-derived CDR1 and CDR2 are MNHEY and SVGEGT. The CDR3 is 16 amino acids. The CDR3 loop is CASSYASGRRYNEQFF. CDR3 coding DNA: TGTGCCAGCAGTTACGCTAGCGGACGACGCTACAATGAGCAGTTCTTC.

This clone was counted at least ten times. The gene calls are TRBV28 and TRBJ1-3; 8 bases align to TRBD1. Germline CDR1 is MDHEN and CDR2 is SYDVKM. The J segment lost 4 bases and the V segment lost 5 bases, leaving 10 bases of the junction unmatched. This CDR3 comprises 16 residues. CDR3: CASSPFGQGWGNTIYF. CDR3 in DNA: TGTGCCAGCAGTCCGTTCGGACAGGGCTGGGGAAACACCATATATTTT. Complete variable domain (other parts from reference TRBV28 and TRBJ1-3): DVKVTQSSRYLVKRTGEKVFLECVQDMDHENMFWYRQDPGLGLRLIYFSYDVKMKEKGDIPEGYSVSREKKERFSLILESASTNQTSMYLCASSPFGQGWGNTIYFGEGSWLTVV.

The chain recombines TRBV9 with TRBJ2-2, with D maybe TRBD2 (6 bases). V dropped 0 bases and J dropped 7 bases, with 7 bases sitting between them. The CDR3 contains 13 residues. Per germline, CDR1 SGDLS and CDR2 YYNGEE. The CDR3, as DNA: TGTGCCAGCAGCGTAGTCGGGGGCGGGGAGCTGTTTTTT. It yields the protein CASSVVGGGELFF.

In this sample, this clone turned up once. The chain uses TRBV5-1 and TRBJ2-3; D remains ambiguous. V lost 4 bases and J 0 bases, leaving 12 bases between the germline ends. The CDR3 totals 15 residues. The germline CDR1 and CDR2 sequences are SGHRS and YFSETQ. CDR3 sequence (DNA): TGCGCCAGCAGCCGAGGAATAAGTAGCACAGATACGCAGTATTTT. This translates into CASSRGISSTDTQYF.

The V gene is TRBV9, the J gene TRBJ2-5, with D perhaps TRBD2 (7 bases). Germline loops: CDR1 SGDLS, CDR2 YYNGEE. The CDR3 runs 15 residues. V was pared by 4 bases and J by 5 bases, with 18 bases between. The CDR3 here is CASSPTGGGHETQYF. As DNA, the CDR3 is TGTGCCAGCAGCCCAACTGGGGGGGGGCATGAGACCCAGTACTTC.

CDR3 protein: CASSLTGVVTEAFF. CDR3 DNA sequence: TGTGCCAGCAGCCTGACAGGGGTCGTCACTGAAGCTTTCTTT. The V call is TRBV7-8, the J call TRBJ1-1; TRBD1 aligns across 8 bases. V lost 5 bases to trimming and J lost 4 bases; unmatched junction nucleotides: 6. The CDR3 sequence is 14 residues long. Germline V gene lookup returns CDR1 SGHVS and CDR2 FQNEAQ.

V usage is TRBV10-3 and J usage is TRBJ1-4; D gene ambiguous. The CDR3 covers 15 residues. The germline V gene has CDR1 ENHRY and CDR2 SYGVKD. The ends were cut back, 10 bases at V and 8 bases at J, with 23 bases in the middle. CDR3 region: CATRRTETMREKLFF. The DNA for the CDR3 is TGTGCCACCAGACGTACTGAGACCATGAGGGAAAAACTGTTTTTT.

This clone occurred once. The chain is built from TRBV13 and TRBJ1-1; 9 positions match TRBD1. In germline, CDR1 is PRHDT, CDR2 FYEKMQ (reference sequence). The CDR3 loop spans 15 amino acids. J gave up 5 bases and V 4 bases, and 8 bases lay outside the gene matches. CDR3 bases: TGTGCCAGCAGCTCATCCGACAGGGGGGGGACTGAAGCTTTCTTT. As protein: CASSSSDRGGTEAFF. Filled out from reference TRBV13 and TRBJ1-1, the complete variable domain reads AAGVIQSPRHLIKEKRETATLKCYPIPRHDTVYWYQQGPGQDPQFLISFYEKMQSDKGSIPDRFSAQQFSDYHSELNMSSLELGDSALYFCASSSSDRGGTEAFFGQGTRLTVV.

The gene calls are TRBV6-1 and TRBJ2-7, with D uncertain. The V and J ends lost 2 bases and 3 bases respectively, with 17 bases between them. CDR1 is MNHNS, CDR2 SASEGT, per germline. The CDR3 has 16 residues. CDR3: CASSELGTAVGYEQYF. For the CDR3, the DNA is TGTGCCAGCAGTGAATTAGGCACAGCTGTTGGCTACGAGCAGTACTTC.

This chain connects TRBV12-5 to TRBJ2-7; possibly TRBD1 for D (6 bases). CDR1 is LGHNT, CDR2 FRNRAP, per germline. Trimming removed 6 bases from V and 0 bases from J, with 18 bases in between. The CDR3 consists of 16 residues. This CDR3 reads CASGRPGTTASYEQYF. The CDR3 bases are TGTGCTAGTGGCCGGCCCGGGACAACCGCCTCCTACGAGCAGTACTTC.

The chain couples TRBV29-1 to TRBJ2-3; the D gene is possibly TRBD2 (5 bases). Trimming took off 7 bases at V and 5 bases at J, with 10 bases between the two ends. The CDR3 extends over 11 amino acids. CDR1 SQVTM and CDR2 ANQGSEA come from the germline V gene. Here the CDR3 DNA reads TGCAGCGGGACTTCCCTAGATACGCAGTATTTT. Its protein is CSGTSLDTQYF.

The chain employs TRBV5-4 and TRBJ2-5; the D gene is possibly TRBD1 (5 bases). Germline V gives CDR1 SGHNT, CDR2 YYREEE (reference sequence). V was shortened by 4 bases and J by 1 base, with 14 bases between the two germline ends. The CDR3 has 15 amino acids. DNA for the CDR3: TGTGCCAGCAGCAGAGGTGGGGCCCGCCAAGAGACCCAGTACTTC. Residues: CASSRGGARQETQYF.

CDR3 region: CASRGGGWGYEQYF. The CDR3 coding sequence is TGCGCCAGCCGCGGGGGAGGTTGGGGGTACGAGCAGTACTTC. The gene calls are TRBV5-1 and TRBJ2-7; 7 nucleotides line up with TRBD2. The V segment lost 7 bases and the J segment 4 bases; nucleotides outside the gene matches: 11. The germline V gene encodes CDR1 SGHRS and CDR2 YFSETQ. The CDR3 consists of 14 residues.

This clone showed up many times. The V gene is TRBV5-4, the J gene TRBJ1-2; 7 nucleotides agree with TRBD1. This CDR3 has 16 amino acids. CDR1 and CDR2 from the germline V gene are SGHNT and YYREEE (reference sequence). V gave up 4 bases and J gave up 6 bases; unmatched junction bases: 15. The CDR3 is CASSPPAQGREHGYTF. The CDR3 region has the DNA TGTGCCAGCAGCCCGCCGGCACAGGGGCGCGAGCATGGCTACACCTTC.

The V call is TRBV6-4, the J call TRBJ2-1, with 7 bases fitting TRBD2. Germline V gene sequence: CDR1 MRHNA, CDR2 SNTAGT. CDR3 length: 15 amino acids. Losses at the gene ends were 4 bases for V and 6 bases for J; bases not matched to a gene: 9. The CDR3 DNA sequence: TGTGCCAGCAGTGCAGGACTAGATAATCGCAATGAGCAGTTCTTC. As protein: CASSAGLDNRNEQFF.

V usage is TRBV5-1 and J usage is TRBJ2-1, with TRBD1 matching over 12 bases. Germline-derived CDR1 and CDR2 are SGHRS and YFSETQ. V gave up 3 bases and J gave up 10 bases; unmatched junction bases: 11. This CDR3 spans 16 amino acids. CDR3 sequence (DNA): TGCGCCAGCAGCTACTTGCCGGGACAGGGGGCTGGGGAGCAGTTCTTC. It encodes CASSYLPGQGAGEQFF.

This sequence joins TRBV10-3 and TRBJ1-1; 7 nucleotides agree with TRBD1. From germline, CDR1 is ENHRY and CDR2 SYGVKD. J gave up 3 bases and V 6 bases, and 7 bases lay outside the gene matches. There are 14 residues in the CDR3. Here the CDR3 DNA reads TGTGCCATCAGCCAGGGGGGTACGTACACTGAAGCTTTCTTT. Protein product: CAISQGGTYTEAFF.